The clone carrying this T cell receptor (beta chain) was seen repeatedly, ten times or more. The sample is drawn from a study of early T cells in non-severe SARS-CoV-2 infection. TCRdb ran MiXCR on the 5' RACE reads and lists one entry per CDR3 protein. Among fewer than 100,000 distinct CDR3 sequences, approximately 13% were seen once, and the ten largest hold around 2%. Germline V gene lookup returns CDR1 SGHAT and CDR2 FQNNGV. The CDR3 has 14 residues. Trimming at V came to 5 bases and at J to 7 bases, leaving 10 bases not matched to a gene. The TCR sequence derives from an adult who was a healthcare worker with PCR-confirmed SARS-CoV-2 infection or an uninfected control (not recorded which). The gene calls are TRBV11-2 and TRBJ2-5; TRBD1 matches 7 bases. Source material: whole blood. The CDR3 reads CASSTRDSLGTQYF. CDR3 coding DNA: TGTGCCAGCAGCACCCGGGACAGCCTCGGGACCCAGTACTTC.